The sequence of this T cell receptor (beta chain) was determined in a study of glioma-infiltrating T cells. Study results and limitations: Gliomas, especially low-grade, showed above-expected tissue-blood divergence; non-neoplastic patients showed below.

TCR alpha and beta CDR3 regions were amplified from RNA using iRepertoire nested multiplex PCR. One entry per CDR3 protein, called by TCRdb with MiXCR from the multiplex PCR reads. Of approximately 93,000 distinct CDR3 sequences in the sample, about 37% were seen once. This clonotype has a count of ten or more. Its specificity is unknown. The CDR3 runs 17 residues. Germline values: CDR1 SGHAT, CDR2 FQNNGV. The V gene lost 4 bases and the J gene lost 0 bases, with 19 bases spanning the gap. The rearrangement uses TRBV11-2 and TRBJ2-7, with D possibly matching TRBD1 (7 bases). This TCR came from a human donor with low-grade glioma or glioblastoma, undergoing nonglioma brain surgery, or in good health (not recorded which). Sample: glioma tissue, nonneoplastic brain tissue, or PBMCs (not recorded which). In DNA form, the CDR3 reads TGTGCCAGCAGCTCGTTCTCCAGGGGGGTACGCTCCTACGAGCAGTACTTC. This codes for CASSSFSRGVRSYEQYF.